The rows below give T cell receptor beta chains drawn from one sample of a study of blood T cells in healthy people across ages. TCRdb independently ran MiXCR on the 5' RACE reads; one entry per CDR3 protein. Among about 720,000 distinct CDR3 sequences, about 24% were seen once, and the ten largest hold 20% to 25%. Sequencing input: blood. Every receptor here comes from a man in his sixties or seventies in good health. CDR3s include the opening cysteine and the closing phenylalanine or tryptophan. The D gene is left open where the match is weak. Clone size is given for some rows only: seen once, a few or many times, or a class if the clone is expanded.

TGTGCCAGCAGCCCTCACAGGGCGCTACAAGAGACCCAGTACTTC | CASSPHRALQETQYF | TRBV11-2 | NA | TRBJ2-5 | NA
TGTGCCAGCAGTGAAGGGGATCCCGCGAACACCGGGGAGCTGTTTTTT | CASSEGDPANTGELFF | TRBV2 | NA | TRBJ2-2 | NA
TGCAGTGCTAGAGGGCTAGCCCCCGTCCAAGAGACCCAGTACTTC | CSARGLAPVQETQYF | TRBV20-1 | NA | TRBJ2-5 | NA
TGCAGTGTGGGACTACCTCTGGGTGAGCAGTTCTTC | CSVGLPLGEQFF | TRBV20-1 | few | TRBJ2-1 | TRBD2
TGCAGTGCTCCTCGGTCCGCAGGGGTGGGAACTGAAGCTTTCTTT | CSAPRSAGVGTEAFF | TRBV20-1 | NA | TRBJ1-1 | NA
TGTGCCAGCAGTTACTACGGAGGAGGTTCGGAAGCTTTCTTT | CASSYYGGGSEAFF | TRBV6-5 | NA | TRBJ1-1 | NA
TGTGCCAGCAGTTTCCAGGGCCTACGGGAAAAACTGTTTTTT | CASSFQGLREKLFF | TRBV28 | few | TRBJ1-4 | NA
TGCAGCGTTGAAGAAGGGCAGGGGCTCACCTACGAGCAGTACTTC | CSVEEGQGLTYEQYF | TRBV29-1 | NA | TRBJ2-7 | NA
TGTGCCAGCAGCTTAGAGGTCGACTATGGCTACACCTTC | CASSLEVDYGYTF | TRBV7-9 | NA | TRBJ1-2 | NA
TGTGCCAGCAGTTCAGCTGGACAGGGTGGCTACACCTTC | CASSSAGQGGYTF | TRBV28 | NA | TRBJ1-2 | TRBD1
TGTGCCAGCAGAGTAGTCAGGGACAGGGTTTTTGGCAATCAGCCCCAGCATTTT | CASRVVRDRVFGNQPQHF | TRBV28 | NA | TRBJ1-5 | TRBD1
TGCAGTGCTAGAGAGCGACAGGGGGTTGCGTACGAGCAGTACTTC | CSARERQGVAYEQYF | TRBV20-1 | few | TRBJ2-7 | TRBD1
TGCAGTGCTAGTCCGACTAGCGGGAGGGCCGGGTCCTACAATGAGCAGTTCTTC | CSASPTSGRAGSYNEQFF | TRBV20-1 | NA | TRBJ2-1 | TRBD2
TGTGCCAGCAGTGAGGCAGGGGGCGCAGATACGCAGTATTTT | CASSEAGGADTQYF | TRBV25-1 | NA | TRBJ2-3 | TRBD1
TGTGCCAGCAGTTTAATACAAGGGGTCTCCTACGAGCAGTACTTC | CASSLIQGVSYEQYF | TRBV28 | NA | TRBJ2-7 | NA
TGCAGCGTTTTGGGGAATCACATATATTTT | CSVLGNHIYF | TRBV29-1 | NA | TRBJ1-3 | NA
TGCCCCAGCTCACCAGTCCAAGAGACCCAGTACTTC | CPSSPVQETQYF | TRBV18 | NA | TRBJ2-5 | NA
TGCGCCAGCAGCCAGATAGCGGGGGCTAGCACAGATACGCAGTATTTT | CASSQIAGASTDTQYF | TRBV5-1 | few | TRBJ2-3 | TRBD2
TGTGCCAGCAGCCCCCTGGGGCAGTCTCAAGAGACCCAGTACTTC | CASSPLGQSQETQYF | TRBV28 | few | TRBJ2-5 | NA
TGTGCCAGCCTTCGACGGAACAATGAGCAGTTCTTC | CASLRRNNEQFF | TRBV6-1 | NA | TRBJ2-1 | NA
TGCAGCTCCGACGGCACAGATACGCAGTATTTT | CSSDGTDTQYF | TRBV29-1 | NA | TRBJ2-3 | NA
TGTGCCAGCAGTTATGACGGAACGAACACTGAAGCTTTCTTT | CASSYDGTNTEAFF | TRBV6-5 | NA | TRBJ1-1 | NA
TGCAGTGCTAGAGATGTCAGTCGGGGGCTCACAGATACGCAGTATTTT | CSARDVSRGLTDTQYF | TRBV20-1 | few | TRBJ2-3 | NA
TGTGCCAGCAGTTCCGGACATAACTACGAGCAGTACTTC | CASSSGHNYEQYF | TRBV12-3/TRBV12-4 | NA | TRBJ2-7 | NA
TGTGCCAGCAGTTTATACTCGGGGGGCCAAGAGACCCAGTACTTC | CASSLYSGGQETQYF | TRBV28 | few | TRBJ2-5 | TRBD2
TGTGCCAGACAGGGGCGGGAAACCGGGGAGCTGTTTTTT | CARQGRETGELFF | TRBV2 | few | TRBJ2-2 | NA
TGCAGTGCTCCTCTCCCGACAGGGAGCTGGGAAGCTTTCTTT | CSAPLPTGSWEAFF | TRBV20-1 | NA | TRBJ1-1 | TRBD1
TGTGCCAGCAGTGCGGGTCCGAACACTGAAGCTTTCTTT | CASSAGPNTEAFF | TRBV12-3/TRBV12-4 | few | TRBJ1-1 | NA
TGTGCCAGCAGTACCATGGGACAGGTCAACTATGGCTACACCTTC | CASSTMGQVNYGYTF | TRBV12-3/TRBV12-4 | few | TRBJ1-2 | TRBD1
TGCAGTGCTAGAGGGGAAGGGATAGCGGGGCGCACAGATACGCAGTATTTT | CSARGEGIAGRTDTQYF | TRBV20-1 | NA | TRBJ2-3 | TRBD2
TGTGCCAGCACGGGGAGCGGACCAGATACGCAGTATTTT | CASTGSGPDTQYF | TRBV2 | NA | TRBJ2-3 | NA
TGTGCCAGCAGCTTACAGGGGGCGACGGTGGGTGAAGCTTTCTTT | CASSLQGATVGEAFF | TRBV11-3 | NA | TRBJ1-1 | TRBD1
TGTGCCAGCAGTGAATCCGCAGGGGGGGCCAATGAGCAGTTCTTC | CASSESAGGANEQFF | TRBV2 | NA | TRBJ2-1 | NA
TGCGCCAGCAAAGGGGGCGCGAGCACAGATACGCAGTATTTT | CASKGGASTDTQYF | TRBV5-1 | few | TRBJ2-3 | TRBD1
TGTGCCAGCAGCAAGGGACAGGGAATCTCTGGAAACACCATATATTTT | CASSKGQGISGNTIYF | TRBV5-8 | NA | TRBJ1-3 | TRBD1
TGTGCCATCAGTGATGTTAGCGGGAGCGGCACAGATACGCAGTATTTT | CAISDVSGSGTDTQYF | TRBV10-3 | NA | TRBJ2-3 | TRBD2
TGCAGTGCCCCGGGACGGATAGGCACAGATACGCAGTATTTT | CSAPGRIGTDTQYF | TRBV20-1 | NA | TRBJ2-3 | NA
TGTGCCAGTATCTCCCTTGGGCTGGGCGGGACACACAATGAGCAGTTCTTC | CASISLGLGGTHNEQFF | TRBV12-3/TRBV12-4 | NA | TRBJ2-1 | NA
TGTGCCAGCAGCTTCCAAGGGGAGGGAGGGTACTTC | CASSFQGEGGYF | TRBV5-5 | few | TRBJ2-4 | TRBD2
TGTGCCACCCTCAGGGGGATTGGCACAGATACGCAGTATTTT | CATLRGIGTDTQYF | TRBV6-2/TRBV6-3 | many | TRBJ2-3 | TRBD1
TGTGCCAGCAGCCCTAGGACTAGCGTGTACGAGCAGTACTTC | CASSPRTSVYEQYF | TRBV13 | many | TRBJ2-7 | TRBD2
TGTGCCAGCAGTTATGGGACAGGGGGCGGACAGCCCCAGCATTTT | CASSYGTGGGQPQHF | TRBV6-2/TRBV6-3 | NA | TRBJ1-5 | TRBD1
TGTGCCAGCAGCTTAGCAGTGGATGTTGAGCAGTTCTTC | CASSLAVDVEQFF | TRBV7-6 | NA | TRBJ2-1 | NA
TGTGCCAGCAGCTTAGACGGGACTCCCACAGATACGCAGTATTTT | CASSLDGTPTDTQYF | TRBV7-2 | NA | TRBJ2-3 | NA
TGCGCCAGCAGCTCGACAGTCACTGGAGCCTACGAGCAGTACTTC | CASSSTVTGAYEQYF | TRBV5-1 | few | TRBJ2-7 | NA
TGCAGCGTTGAAACCGCCGGGAGAAACACCATATATTTT | CSVETAGRNTIYF | TRBV29-1 | NA | TRBJ1-3 | NA
TGCAGCGTTTCGGACAGGGTCGAGCAGCCCCAGCATTTT | CSVSDRVEQPQHF | TRBV29-1 | few | TRBJ1-5 | TRBD1
TGTGCCAGCAGCTTAGCCCGGGCAGCAAATCAGCCCCAGCATTTT | CASSLARAANQPQHF | TRBV7-2 | few | TRBJ1-5 | NA
TGTGCCAGCAGCCAATCGACCGGGACGGGCTCGGAAGAGCAGTACTTC | CASSQSTGTGSEEQYF | TRBV3-1 | few | TRBJ2-7 | NA